This is a list of T cell receptor beta chains from one sample in a study of blood T cell repertoires in COVID-19. Sequenced by immunoSEQ multiplex PCR; TCRdb stores in-frame clones only, minus some. This repertoire shows 400,000 to 450,000 clones, about 87% found once; its top ten account for roughly 12%. Source material: peripheral blood. Receptor source: a woman aged 50 to 60 with COVID-19, enrolled during active disease. Both conserved end residues are part of each CDR3. Each record gives: V gene, J gene, clone size, D gene, CDR3 DNA, CDR3 protein. The D gene is left open where the match is weak. A clone size is listed for some rows: how often the clone was seen (once, few, many), or a class if it is expanded.

V gene: TRBV28
J gene: TRBJ1-2
clone size: NA
D gene: NA
CDR3 DNA: TGTGCCAGCAGTTCACTACCGCGGGGGACCGGCTACACCTTC
CDR3 protein: CASSSLPRGTGYTF

V gene: TRBV7-2
J gene: TRBJ1-2
clone size: NA
D gene: NA
CDR3 DNA: TGTGCCAGCAGCTTAGAGGGCGGGGCCAGGTCCAACTATGGCTACACCTTC
CDR3 protein: CASSLEGGARSNYGYTF

V gene: TRBV5-4
J gene: TRBJ1-5
clone size: NA
D gene: TRBD1
CDR3 DNA: TGTGCCAGCAGCATGGACAGGGGAGCCCATCAGCCCCAGCATTTT
CDR3 protein: CASSMDRGAHQPQHF

V gene: TRBV20-1
J gene: TRBJ2-1
clone size: NA
D gene: NA
CDR3 DNA: TGCAGTGCTAGTGGCGGAGATGAGCAGTTCTTC
CDR3 protein: CSASGGDEQFF

V gene: TRBV18
J gene: TRBJ1-6
clone size: once
D gene: NA
CDR3 DNA: TGTGCCAGCTCACCCCTAGAAGATTCACCCCTCCACTTT
CDR3 protein: CASSPLEDSPLHF

V gene: TRBV2
J gene: TRBJ1-1
clone size: once
D gene: NA
CDR3 DNA: TGTGCCAGCAGTGAAATGACAGTAAACACTGAAGCTTTCTTT
CDR3 protein: CASSEMTVNTEAFF

V gene: TRBV19
J gene: TRBJ2-7
clone size: NA
D gene: TRBD2
CDR3 DNA: TGTGCCAGTAGGCCTAGCGGGGATTTCTACGAGCAGTACTTC
CDR3 protein: CASRPSGDFYEQYF

V gene: TRBV11-2
J gene: TRBJ1-1
clone size: once
D gene: NA
CDR3 DNA: TGTGCCAGCAGCTTAGGGGGGGGGAACACTGAAGCTTTCTTT
CDR3 protein: CASSLGGGNTEAFF

V gene: TRBV5-5
J gene: TRBJ2-6
clone size: NA
D gene: TRBD2
CDR3 DNA: TGTGCCAGCAGCTTGGTCGCGGGGGGGAGTGGGGCCAACGTCCTGACTTTC
CDR3 protein: CASSLVAGGSGANVLTF

V gene: TRBV7-9
J gene: TRBJ1-1
clone size: once
D gene: NA
CDR3 DNA: TGTGCCAGCAGCTTAATTAGTACTGAAGCTTTCTTT
CDR3 protein: CASSLISTEAFF

V gene: TRBV19
J gene: TRBJ1-6
clone size: NA
D gene: TRBD1
CDR3 DNA: TGTGCCAGTAGTAGGACAGGGGCAAAGAGAAAGGACCCGAGCTCCTATAATTCACCCCTCCACTTT
CDR3 protein: CASSRTGAKRKDPSSYNSPLHF

V gene: TRBV28
J gene: TRBJ1-1
clone size: NA
D gene: TRBD1
CDR3 DNA: TGTGCCAGCAGTCTCGAGCAGGGGGCTTGGGGCACTGAAGCTTTCTTT
CDR3 protein: CASSLEQGAWGTEAFF

V gene: TRBV12-3/TRBV12-4
J gene: TRBJ2-5
clone size: NA
D gene: TRBD2
CDR3 DNA: TGTGCCAGCAGTTTCGGACTAGCAGAGACCCAGTACTTC
CDR3 protein: CASSFGLAETQYF

V gene: TRBV3-1/TRBV3-2
J gene: TRBJ2-3
clone size: NA
D gene: TRBD2
CDR3 DNA: TGTGCCAGCAGCCTAGGAGCGGGGGGTAGCACAGATACGCAGTATTTT
CDR3 protein: CASSLGAGGSTDTQYF

V gene: TRBV29-1
J gene: TRBJ1-1
clone size: NA
D gene: NA
CDR3 DNA: TGCAGCGGGACAGAACACACTGAAGCTTTCTTT
CDR3 protein: CSGTEHTEAFF

V gene: TRBV2
J gene: TRBJ2-3
clone size: once
D gene: TRBD1
CDR3 DNA: TGTGCCAGCAGTGAAGGGGTGGCAGGGGGAGAGTATTTT
CDR3 protein: CASSEGVAGGEYF

V gene: TRBV19
J gene: TRBJ1-2
clone size: NA
D gene: NA
CDR3 DNA: TGTGCCAGTAGCCCACCGGGACATCCAGACGGCTACACCTTC
CDR3 protein: CASSPPGHPDGYTF